This TCR beta chain was recorded in a study of blood T cell repertoires in COVID-19 (dated by TCRdb to between 2020 and 2021). For the study in its entirety: Samples covering the acute and convalescent phases of COVID-19 were provided by collaborators in the United States, Italy and Spain. The material from the prospective study consisted of cDNA or gDNA derived from T cells, B-cell-depleted T cells, or PBMCs. Deeply sampled blood TCRbeta repertoires from subjects exposed to, actively infected with, or recovered from COVID-19 were included in the dataset. The repertoires were made available in a free public database intended to serve as a resource for research on the immune response to SARS-CoV-2. The samples were drawn from two sources: the first 160 participants of the ongoing ImmuneRACE study, and 1,000 to 1,500 subjects contributed by 6 global collaborators. Nearly every sample came with metadata listing a de-identified subject ID, COVID-19 status, age in years and sex. HLA class I and class II types, where available, came from metadata supplied by the sample provider rather than from assay-based typing. The paper as a whole reports these results and caveats: Clinical and demographic metadata were provided uncurated, with the amount varying by source and participant.

Collaborating institutions collected whole blood in K2EDTA tubes following their own protocols. For TCRbeta analysis, collaborators shipped samples as frozen whole blood, isolated PBMCs, or DNA extracted from either of those sample types. The immunoSEQ Assay, a bias-controlled multiplex PCR, was used to amplify TCRbeta CDR3 regions from genomic DNA. As for how the authors treated the data: The number of nucleated cells in each sample was estimated by amplification of reference gene primers within the assay. Sequence reads were collapsed and filtered to measure the absolute abundance of every unique TCRbeta CDR3 rearrangement. Productive Simpson clonality was computed per sample as the square root of Simpson's diversity index over productive rearrangements. Held by TCRdb, this immuneACCESS table contains in-frame sequences only and omits some clones. Under half of the omission traces to an unresolved V gene where checked; the cause of the rest is unknown. The V and J calls and clone size were taken over from that table, and D and trimming were inferred from the DNA. The sample table contains some 110,000 clones; only one count was recorded for roughly 80% of them. The top ten hold 15% of the sample.

The CDR3 runs 16 residues from the cysteine to the phenylalanine. Just CDR3 DNA is preserved here, 48 bases in frame from base 1. CDR1 and CDR2 are read off the germline V gene (reference sequence) as SGHKS and YYEKEE. The germline V end is reduced by 0 bases and the J end by 2 bases; junction bases left unmatched: 3. This clone appeared a single time. Its specific antigen is unknown. Per-base qualities were not stored, and no clone one base away is much larger. The receptor chain draws on TRBV5-5 and TRBJ2-3; 10 central nucleotides agree with TRBD2. The source of this sequence is a woman older than 75 with acute or convalescent COVID-19. Input material: peripheral blood. The DNA reads TGTGCCAGCAGCTTGGGGGGACTAGCGTTCACAGATACGCAGTATTTT. Its coded protein is CASSLGGLAFTDTQYF. Full variable domain (CDR3 extended with the reference TRBV5-5 and TRBJ2-3 proteins): DAGVTQSPTHLIKTRGQQVTLRCSPISGHKSVSWYQQVLGQGPQFIFQYYEKEERGRGNFPDRFSARQFPNYSSELNVNALLLGDSALYLCASSLGGLAFTDTQYFGPGTRLTVL.